These 29 T cell receptor beta chains were sequenced from one sample in a study of early T cells in non-severe SARS-CoV-2 infection (dated by TCRdb to 2020 to 2023). To prepare the library, 5' RACE was applied. Sequencing used a NextSeq 500. TCRdb's own reprocessing of the public reads used fastp at Q25 and MiXCR and kept productive beta chains. Here each entry gathers all rows of one CDR3 protein and keeps the most common genes and DNA. Recorded for this sample are over 25,000 distinct CDR3 sequences; 5.5% to 8% of them occurred a single time. 4% to 5% of the sample rests with the top ten. Sequencing was done on a sample of whole blood. These receptors came from an adult who was a healthcare worker with PCR-confirmed SARS-CoV-2 infection or an uninfected control (not recorded which).

The J gene is TRBJ2-3, the V gene TRBV6-6, with 7 bases identical to TRBD1. The CDR3 is made up of 13 amino acids. The germline V gene has CDR1 MNHNY and CDR2 SVGAGI (reference sequence). J lost 4 bases, V lost 3 bases, and 1 base had no gene match. As DNA, the CDR3 is TGTGCCAGCAGTTATAGGGGGCCAGATACGCAGTATTTT. Protein product: CASSYRGPDTQYF.

This clonotype appeared a few times. The chain's CDR3 is CASSLVGRGYEQYF. CDR3 in DNA: TGTGCCAGCAGCTTGGTCGGCAGGGGCTACGAGCAGTACTTC. V usage is TRBV5-6 and J usage is TRBJ2-7; maybe TRBD1 (6 bases). Germline V lookup: CDR1 SGHDT, CDR2 YYEEEE. CDR3 length: 14 amino acids. V shed 0 bases and J shed 3 bases, with 10 bases lying between them.

This clonotype was counted only a few times. This sequence joins TRBV20-1 and TRBJ2-1, with 13 positions matching TRBD2. Germline CDR1 reads DFQATT; CDR2 reads SNEGSKA (reference sequence). Trimming at V came to 5 bases and at J to 9 bases, leaving 13 bases not matched to a gene. The CDR3 spans 16 residues. This CDR3 reads CSADGGLAGDSGEQFF. The CDR3 DNA sequence: TGCAGTGCTGACGGCGGACTAGCGGGAGATTCCGGTGAGCAGTTCTTC.

The J gene is TRBJ2-5, the V gene TRBV11-2; D is unclear. The CDR3 length is 14 residues. Germline-derived CDR1 and CDR2 are SGHAT and FQNNGV. Trimming shortened V by 5 bases and J by 2 bases, and 12 bases separated the two germline ends. The CDR3 reads CASSPTGIQETQYF. The CDR3 DNA sequence: TGTGCCAGCAGCCCGACTGGAATTCAAGAGACCCAGTACTTC. Full variable domain (missing parts from reference TRBV11-2 and TRBJ2-5): EAGVAQSPRYKIIEKRQSVAFWCNPISGHATLYWYQQILGQGPKLLIQFQNNGVVDDSQLPKDRFSAERLKGVDSTLKIQPAKLEDSAVYLCASSPTGIQETQYFGPGTRLLVL.

The chain has TRBV29-1 and TRBJ2-7; TRBD2 might be the D (6 bases). Germline assignment: CDR1 SQVTM and CDR2 ANQGSEA. The CDR3 has 13 amino acids. V dropped 7 bases and J dropped 5 bases, with 18 bases sitting between them. The CDR3 DNA is TGCAGCGGCTGGGCCGGGGGAGGTGACGAGCAGTACTTC. This gives the protein CSGWAGGGDEQYF.

At least ten counts were recorded for this clonotype. The gene calls are TRBV19 and TRBJ2-5; perhaps TRBD1 as D (7 bases). V was shortened by 3 bases and J by 1 base, with 12 bases between the two germline ends. From germline, CDR1 is LNHDA and CDR2 SQIVND (reference sequence). This CDR3 has 15 amino acids. The CDR3 spells CASSIQGGFQETQYF. The CDR3 bases are TGTGCCAGTAGTATTCAGGGGGGATTCCAAGAGACCCAGTACTTC.

This clonotype appeared many times. V is TRBV6-6 and J is TRBJ2-7, with 13 bases lining up with TRBD2. Trimming took 2 bases from V and 4 from J; bases not matched to a gene: 2. Germline V gives CDR1 MNHNY, CDR2 SVGAGI (reference sequence). This CDR3 has 15 amino acids. DNA of the CDR3: TGTGCCAGCAGTTACACGGGACTAGCGGGATACGAGCAGTACTTC. This sequence encodes CASSYTGLAGYEQYF.

The V and J genes are TRBV19 and TRBJ2-7, with 10 nucleotides matching TRBD1. This CDR3 is 14 amino acids long. The V segment lost 7 bases and the J segment 6 bases; nucleotides outside the gene matches: 9. CDR1 is LNHDA and CDR2 is SQIVND in the germline V gene (reference sequence). Here the CDR3 reads CASKRGTGEGEQYF. As DNA, the CDR3 is TGTGCCAGTAAACGAGGGACAGGGGAAGGCGAGCAGTACTTC.

This clonotype showed up many times. The genes are TRBV28 and TRBJ2-4, with 10 positions matching TRBD1. Germline V gene data show CDR1 as MDHEN and CDR2 as SYDVKM. This CDR3 comprises 16 residues. V shed 4 bases, J shed 0 bases, and the junction held 3 bases outside the gene matches. CDR3 sequence (DNA): TGTGCCAGCAGTTGGGGACAGGGGCTAGCCAAAAACATTCAGTACTTC. Its translation: CASSWGQGLAKNIQYF. Together with reference TRBV28 and TRBJ2-4, the CDR3 gives the full variable domain: DVKVTQSSRYLVKRTGEKVFLECVQDMDHENMFWYRQDPGLGLRLIYFSYDVKMKEKGDIPEGYSVSREKKERFSLILESASTNQTSMYLCASSWGQGLAKNIQYFGAGTRLSVL.

This clonotype was detected many times. J is TRBJ2-1 and V is TRBV28; D gene uncertain. V lost 3 bases and J lost 6, with 6 bases in between. CDR3 length equals 12 residues. Germline CDR1 MDHEN, CDR2 SYDVKM. The CDR3 coding sequence is TGTGCCAGCAGTTTCTTGAGCAATGAGCAGTTCTTC. It specifies CASSFLSNEQFF.

This clonotype was seen ten or more times. The chain uses TRBV19 and TRBJ1-5, with D unresolved. The V gene lost 5 bases and the J gene lost 4 bases, with 12 bases spanning the gap. This CDR3 region has 14 residues. Germline loops: CDR1 LNHDA, CDR2 SQIVND (reference sequence). DNA for the CDR3: TGTGCCAGTAGTCCAGGTTCAGAGAATCAGCCCCAGCATTTT. Translation: CASSPGSENQPQHF.

This clonotype was seen ten or more times. The CDR3 bases are TGTGCCTGGAGTGTTATGGGCAAGAACACTGAAGCTTTCTTT. Translation: CAWSVMGKNTEAFF. J is TRBJ1-1 and V is TRBV30; the D is unclear. The germline V gene has CDR1 GTSNPN and CDR2 SVGIG (reference sequence). The CDR3 has 14 amino acids. Trimming took 0 bases from V and 1 from J, leaving 9 bases between them.

With regard to this clonotype: Since a much larger clone is just one base distant, this may be a read error. The rearrangement links TRBV28 to TRBJ2-3, with D tentatively TRBD1 (6 bases). Germline CDR1 MDHEN, CDR2 SYDVKM. The length of the CDR3 is 13 residues. Deletions cut 6 bases from V and 2 bases from J, with 9 bases between. The CDR3 here is CASSTGNTDTQYF. DNA for the CDR3: TGTGCCAGCAGCACAGGGAACACAGATACGCAGTATTTT. The full variable domain, in which reference TRBV28 and TRBJ2-3 provide the parts outside the CDR3, is DVKVTQSSRYLVKRTGEKVFLECVQDMDHENMFWYRQDPGLGLRLIYFSYDVKMKEKGDIPEGYSVSREKKERFSLILESASTNQTSMYLCASSTGNTDTQYFGPGTRLTVL.

In its sample, this clonotype was seen many times. The chain links TRBV29-1 to TRBJ2-7; 9 positions match TRBD2. Germline CDR1 is SQVTM and CDR2 is ANQGSEA. The CDR3 has 14 amino acids. Trimming removed 6 bases from V and 1 base from J; junction bases left unmatched: 7. The CDR3: CSVGVAGGSYEQYF. The CDR3 bases are TGCAGCGTCGGCGTGGCGGGAGGGTCCTACGAGCAGTACTTC.

The chain recombines TRBV4-1 with TRBJ2-1, with D tentatively TRBD1 or TRBD2 (5 bases each). V lost 3 bases and J lost 8, with 20 bases in between. Germline V lookup: CDR1 MGHRA, CDR2 YSYEKL. The CDR3 is made up of 16 amino acids. DNA of the CDR3: TGCGCCAGCAGCCACGCCGACCGGGACCCCTTGGATGAGCAGTTCTTC. As protein: CASSHADRDPLDEQFF.

This clonotype appeared many times. The chain recombines TRBV7-9 with TRBJ2-7, with 7 bases identical to TRBD2. Germline-derived CDR1 and CDR2 are SEHNR and FQNEAQ (reference sequence). The junction had 9 bases not matched to a gene; V was cut back by 1 base and J by 3 bases. The CDR3 is made up of 16 amino acids. CDR3 sequence reads: CASSLDQRAGNYEQYF. CDR3 DNA sequence: TGTGCCAGCAGCTTAGACCAAAGAGCGGGGAACTACGAGCAGTACTTC.

This clonotype was seen many times. The chain combines TRBV10-3 with TRBJ2-1, with 7 bases aligning to TRBD2. Trimming cost V 3 bases and J 7 bases; bases outside gene matches: 9. Per germline, CDR1 ENHRY and CDR2 SYGVKD. The CDR3 is 15 amino acids. This chain's CDR3 is CAISELLADVNEQFF. The CDR3 nucleotides are TGTGCCATCAGTGAATTGCTAGCGGACGTAAATGAGCAGTTCTTC.

This clonotype has a count of ten or more. V and J are TRBV27 and TRBJ2-2; 7 bases line up with TRBD1. Trimming took 1 base from V and 0 from J; bases not matched to a gene: 2. The CDR3 contains 16 residues. From germline, CDR1 is MNHEY and CDR2 SMNVEV (reference sequence). Here the CDR3 DNA reads TGTGCCAGCAGTTTATTGCAGGGGGCGAACACCGGGGAGCTGTTTTTT. Translation: CASSLLQGANTGELFF.

The rearrangement uses TRBV12-3 or TRBV12-4 and TRBJ1-2, with 7 bases fitting TRBD1. The CDR3 contains 14 residues. V shed 3 bases, J shed 6 bases, and the junction held 7 bases outside the gene matches. In nucleotides, the CDR3 is TGTGCCAGCAGTTTTGGACAGGCGGGGAATGGCTACACCTTC. Translation gives CASSFGQAGNGYTF.

This clonotype was seen repeatedly, ten times or more. CDR3 loop: CASSFGGTSAYEQYF. The CDR3 DNA sequence: TGTGCCAGCAGTTTTGGCGGGACCAGCGCTTACGAGCAGTACTTC. The V and J genes are TRBV6-2 or TRBV6-3 and TRBJ2-7, with D possibly being TRBD2 (6 bases). The CDR3 runs to 15 residues. Per germline, CDR1 MNHEY and CDR2 SVGEGT. V lost 4 bases to trimming and J lost 4 bases, with 17 bases between them.

Many counts were recorded for this clonotype. The chain couples TRBV18 to TRBJ2-1, with D possibly called TRBD1 or TRBD2 (6 bases each). The germline CDR1 and CDR2 sequences are KGHSH and LQKENI. Trimming shortened V by 2 bases and J by 2 bases, and 10 bases separated the two germline ends. The CDR3 has 15 residues. CDR3 in amino acids: CASSPGGRPYNEQFF. The CDR3 DNA reads as TGTGCCAGCTCACCAGGGGGGCGGCCCTACAATGAGCAGTTCTTC.

This clonotype was observed at least ten times. The J gene is TRBJ2-3, the V gene TRBV7-8; tentative D call: TRBD2 (5 bases). Trimming pared 0 bases from V and 2 bases from J, leaving 9 bases between. The CDR3 covers 15 residues. The germline gives CDR1 SGHVS, CDR2 FQNEAQ. The DNA for the CDR3 is TGTGCCAGCAGCTTAGCCGGCCTAGCCACAGATACGCAGTATTTT. Encoded protein: CASSLAGLATDTQYF.

CDR3 sequence reads: CASSLTGLANNEQFF. The CDR3 coding sequence is TGTGCCAGCAGCTTAACGGGACTAGCGAACAATGAGCAGTTCTTC. The chain links TRBV7-3 to TRBJ2-1, with TRBD2 matching over 10 bases. Germline CDR1 SGHTA, CDR2 FQGTGA. This CDR3 spans 15 amino acids. Trimming cost V 0 bases and J 5 bases; bases outside gene matches: 1. The whole variable domain, filled in from reference TRBV7-3 and TRBJ2-1, reads GAGVSQTPSNKVTEKGKYVELRCDPISGHTALYWYRQSLGQGPEFLIYFQGTGAADDSGLPNDRFFAVRPEGSVSTLKIQRTERGDSAVYLCASSLTGLANNEQFFGPGTRLTVL.

V usage is TRBV28 and J usage is TRBJ2-7; D may correspond to TRBD1 or TRBD2 (5 bases each). Germline loops: CDR1 MDHEN, CDR2 SYDVKM. V lost 5 bases, J lost 1 base, and 12 bases lay in between. The CDR3 covers 14 residues. CDR3 nucleotides: TGTGCCAGCAGTCCCGGGACGGATTCCTACGAGCAGTACTTC. Its translation is CASSPGTDSYEQYF.

The V gene is TRBV19, the J gene TRBJ2-3, with D uncertain. V lost 6 bases to trimming and J lost 4 bases, with 11 bases between them. CDR3 length equals 13 residues. From germline, CDR1 is LNHDA and CDR2 SQIVND (reference sequence). CDR3 coding DNA: TGTGCCAGTAGCCGAATGATTCCAGATACGCAGTATTTT. The encoded protein is CASSRMIPDTQYF.

In its sample, this clonotype was seen a few times. The J gene is TRBJ2-7, the V gene TRBV7-6, with 9 bases that match TRBD1. Germline assignment: CDR1 SGHVS and CDR2 FNYEAQ. This CDR3 is built from 16 residues. V trimming: 3 bases; J trimming: 3 bases; junction bases outside the gene matches: 9. The CDR3, as DNA: TGTGCCAGCAGCTTGCGAGCCGGGACAGGGCTCTACGAGCAGTACTTC. Protein sequence: CASSLRAGTGLYEQYF.

In this sample, this clonotype turned up many times. The chain has TRBV11-2 and TRBJ2-2; D gene ambiguous. The V and J ends lost 3 bases and 2 bases respectively, with 10 bases between them. Germline assignment: CDR1 SGHAT and CDR2 FQNNGV. The CDR3 sequence is 15 residues long. CDR3 DNA: TGTGCCAGCAGCTTTGGCCCTTTCAACACCGGGGAGCTGTTTTTT. Its protein product is CASSFGPFNTGELFF.

This chain joins TRBV5-4 and TRBJ2-7, with TRBD1 identical over 8 bases. Germline lookup yields CDR1 SGHNT and CDR2 YYREEE (reference sequence). The V and J ends lost 4 bases and 4 bases, in that order; junction bases with no gene match: 7. The CDR3 length is 14 residues. This CDR3 reads CASSAWQGAYEQYF. The DNA of the CDR3 is TGTGCCAGCAGCGCGTGGCAGGGGGCGTACGAGCAGTACTTC.

This clonotype has a count of ten or more. CDR3 bases: TGCAGTGCCCAGCGAGGGGCGGCCACTGAAGCTTTCTTT. The encoded protein is CSAQRGAATEAFF. The V call is TRBV20-1, the J call TRBJ1-1; D is perhaps TRBD1 (5 bases). The V end was cut by 6 bases, the J end by 4 bases, with 15 bases between. The length of the CDR3 is 13 residues. Per the germline V gene, CDR1 is DFQATT and CDR2 is SNEGSKA (reference sequence).